The entry below gives a single T cell receptor (beta chain) sequence along with its context. This entry is derived from a study of blood T cell repertoires in COVID-19. Looking at the study overall: Sources were T cells, B-cell-depleted T cells, or PBMCs; the material itself was cDNA or gDNA.

Clones were sequenced by immunoSEQ multiplex PCR, and TCRdb holds only the in-frame ones, with some missing. The sample contains roughly 400,000 clones, 75% to 90% of which appear only once. The CDR3 has 13 amino acids. The V gene's germline CDR1 is SGHTA and CDR2 FQGNSA. Between the trimmed V and J ends, which lost 3 bases and 4 bases, there was a span of 9 bases. The sequence derives from a man aged 25 to 45 who had recovered from COVID-19. Sequencing used PBMCs or T cells enriched from blood (not recorded which). The chain couples TRBV7-2 to TRBJ1-1; no definite D call. For the CDR3, the DNA is TGTGCCAGCAGCTTGACCGGGATCACTGAAGCTTTCTTT. Encoded protein: CASSLTGITEAFF.